The 8 T cell receptor beta chains below were found in one sample sequenced in a study of brain T cells in children with intractable seizures. Sequenced by immunoSEQ multiplex PCR; TCRdb stores in-frame clones only, minus some. The sample holds 300,000 to 400,000 clones; about 94% are singletons and the top ten take roughly 6%. As for time point: blood from clinic visit 5 months post-surgery; TSC patient then seizure free. The source was peripheral blood, collected approximately 5 months after surgery. Receptors were obtained from a boy younger than two with tuberous sclerosis and intractable seizures.

The chain recombines TRBV6-6 with TRBJ2-1; 12 nucleotides line up with TRBD2. The germline gives CDR1 MNHNY, CDR2 SVGAGI (reference sequence). Trimming cost V 6 bases and J 6 bases; bases outside gene matches: 12. This CDR3 has 17 amino acids. Here the CDR3 DNA reads TGTGCCAGCAGCCGAATCGTTTCGACTAGCGGGGGCAATGAGCAGTTCTTC. It specifies CASSRIVSTSGGNEQFF.

The chain couples TRBV9 to TRBJ2-3; 14 nucleotides agree with TRBD2. CDR1 is SGDLS and CDR2 is YYNGEE in the germline V gene. Trimming cost V 4 bases and J 5 bases; bases outside gene matches: 6. The CDR3 contains 16 residues. The CDR3 coding sequence is TGTGCCAGCAGCCAAGGACTAGCGGGGGGAGGAGATACGCAGTATTTT. Residues: CASSQGLAGGGDTQYF.

The chain links TRBV24-1 to TRBJ1-5, with a possible D match to TRBD1 (5 bases). V was pared by 6 bases and J by 6 bases, with 14 bases between. The germline V gene has CDR1 KGHDR and CDR2 SFDVKD. The CDR3 has 14 amino acids. CDR3 in DNA: TGTGCCACCAGTATGGCAGGGTGGGGTCAGCCCCAGCATTTT. Encoded protein: CATSMAGWGQPQHF.

The chain has TRBV4-2 and TRBJ2-1; D not certain. This CDR3 region has 16 residues. The germline CDR1 and CDR2 sequences are LGHNA and YNFKEQ. V lost 2 bases, J lost 9 bases, and 20 bases lay in between. The CDR3 sequence: CASSQPPGHRLSEQFF. CDR3 bases: TGTGCCAGCAGCCAACCTCCGGGCCACCGGCTCAGTGAGCAGTTCTTC.

J is TRBJ1-3 and V is TRBV9; D uncertain. The V end was cut by 0 bases, the J end by 0 bases, with 10 bases between. Germline CDR1 SGDLS, CDR2 YYNGEE. The CDR3 loop spans 16 amino acids. In nucleotides, the CDR3 is TGTGCCAGCAGCGTAGGTTGGAGCATCTCTGGAAACACCATATATTTT. Translating gives CASSVGWSISGNTIYF.

This clone appeared a single time. A clone one base away is much larger, so this may be a read error. The chain recombines TRBV6-5 with TRBJ2-7; TRBD2 matches at 8 bases. CDR1 is MNHEY, CDR2 SVGAGI, per germline. The CDR3 covers 11 residues. Trimming took 10 bases from V and 3 from J; bases not matched to a gene: 2. In DNA, the CDR3 is TGTGCCATCAGCGGGGGCTACGAGCAGTACTTC. Translation gives CAISGGYEQYF.

The chain couples TRBV7-2 to TRBJ2-7, with 11 bases lining up with TRBD2. V dropped 3 bases and J dropped 4; count of bases not matched to a gene: 14. Germline CDR1 reads SGHTA; CDR2 reads FQGNSA. The CDR3 consists of 18 residues. CDR3 coding DNA: TGTGCCAGCAGCTTTAGCGCTAGCGGGGGGACAATGTCTTACGAGCAGTACTTC. It encodes CASSFSASGGTMSYEQYF.

The chain links TRBV6-2 or TRBV6-3 to TRBJ2-1; D uncertain. The CDR3 sequence is 13 residues long. The V end was cut by 2 bases, the J end by 2 bases, with 4 bases between. Germline V lookup: CDR1 MNHEY, CDR2 SVGEGT. CDR3: CASSYPTYNEQFF. CDR3 sequence (DNA): TGTGCCAGCAGTTACCCCACCTACAATGAGCAGTTCTTC.